The 27 T cell receptor beta chains below were found in one sample sequenced in a study of regulatory T cells in long-lasting Graves disease. Arm-PCR of CDR3 regions and iRepertoire HTBI primers were used to build TCR beta libraries. MiXCR, applied by TCRdb to the multiplex PCR reads, yields one record per CDR3 protein. Here the sample spans about 430,000 distinct CDR3 sequences, 21% being singletons. The time point here: persistent/refractory GD, antithyroid drugs over 5 years with positive TRAb. After RNA was extracted from PBMCs, the TCR library was made from it. The material was peripheral blood mononuclear cells (PBMCs), obtained when the disease was refractory, from a patient treated with antithyroid drugs. These receptors all stem from a female donor with Graves disease.

To note about this clonotype: A read error may explain this, as a much larger clone is one base away. Since the CDR3 does not end with the conserved phenylalanine or tryptophan, this likely comes from a read error. This sequence joins TRBV2 and TRBJ2-1, with a possible D match to TRBD1 (6 bases). Germline loops: CDR1 SNHLY, CDR2 FYNNEI. The CDR3 runs to 13 residues. Trimming left V 8 bases short and J 10 bases short, with 18 bases between. The CDR3 DNA is TGTGCCAGCTCACTGCCCCCCGGGACAGAGCAGTTCTCC. It is translated as CASSLPPGTEQFS.

This clonotype was seen at least ten times. V usage is TRBV6-1 and J usage is TRBJ2-7, with 8 bases aligning to TRBD2. Germline CDR1 reads MNHNS; CDR2 reads SASEGT. Trimming removed 5 bases from V and 4 bases from J; junction bases left unmatched: 7. The CDR3 is made up of 14 amino acids. CDR3 sequence: CASSPSGSQYEQYF. CDR3 in DNA: TGTGCCAGCAGTCCCAGCGGGAGTCAGTACGAGCAGTACTTC.

The chain employs TRBV20-1 and TRBJ2-3; a possible D gene is TRBD2 (5 bases). The CDR3 length is 11 residues. V gave up 6 bases and J gave up 5 bases, with 9 bases separating them. The germline CDR1 and CDR2 sequences are DFQATT and SNEGSKA (reference sequence). CDR3 coding DNA: TGCAGTGCCCCCGGGAAAGATACGCAGTATTTT. Translated: CSAPGKDTQYF.

This clonotype has ten or more counts. This chain connects TRBV12-3 or TRBV12-4 to TRBJ2-7, with 10 bases lining up with TRBD2. Unmatched junction bases numbered 8, after V lost 4 bases and J lost 5 bases. This CDR3 has 15 residues. The CDR3 bases are TGTGCCAGCAGTTCGAAGCGGGAGGGCCCCCACGAGCAGTACTTC. This gives the protein CASSSKREGPHEQYF.

This clonotype was picked up a small number of times. The V call is TRBV27, the J call TRBJ2-7; the D gene is possibly TRBD2 (6 bases). CDR3 length: 13 residues. Trimming cost V 10 bases and J 4 bases, with 17 bases left between them. The germline V gene encodes CDR1 MNHEY and CDR2 SMNVEV (reference sequence). In DNA form, the CDR3 reads TGTGCCACTGGTTATGGGGGGAGGTACGAGCAGTACTTC. Amino acids: CATGYGGRYEQYF.

This clonotype was detected once. This chain connects TRBV6-2 or TRBV6-3 to TRBJ2-1; TRBD2 agrees at 7 bases. From germline, CDR1 is MNHEY and CDR2 SVGEGT. V lost 2 bases to trimming and J lost 6 bases; unmatched junction nucleotides: 4. CDR3 length: 14 amino acids. The CDR3 is CASSYVGTINEQFF. For the CDR3, the DNA is TGTGCCAGCAGTTACGTGGGGACTATCAATGAGCAGTTCTTC.

This clonotype was seen many times. The chain has TRBV12-3 or TRBV12-4 and TRBJ2-5; D unclear. CDR3 length: 12 residues. V dropped 6 bases and J dropped 7 bases, with 12 bases sitting between them. The CDR3 nucleotides read TGTGCCAGCAGGTCAGGCTCGGGGACCCAGTACTTC. Translating it yields CASRSGSGTQYF.

This clonotype was observed at least ten times. The gene calls are TRBV28 and TRBJ2-5, with no clear D. Germline loops: CDR1 MDHEN, CDR2 SYDVKM. V lost 3 bases, J lost 3 bases, and 11 bases lay in between. The CDR3 consists of 14 residues. In nucleotides, the CDR3 is TGTGCCAGCAGTTTGGAGCCTAGGGAAGAGACCCAGTACTTC. This encodes CASSLEPREETQYF. Full variable domain (outside the CDR3, taken from reference TRBV28 and TRBJ2-5): DVKVTQSSRYLVKRTGEKVFLECVQDMDHENMFWYRQDPGLGLRLIYFSYDVKMKEKGDIPEGYSVSREKKERFSLILESASTNQTSMYLCASSLEPREETQYFGPGTRLLVL.

This clonotype was counted ten times or more. The rearrangement joins TRBV20-1 to TRBJ1-5; TRBD1 is a possible D gene (5 bases). Trimming pared 6 bases from V and 7 bases from J, leaving 13 bases between. Germline V gene lookup returns CDR1 DFQATT and CDR2 SNEGSKA (reference sequence). The CDR3 runs to 12 residues. The DNA of the CDR3 is TGCAGTGCCGAGAGGGGAGGCCAGCCCCAGCATTTT. This encodes CSAERGGQPQHF.

In its sample, this clonotype was seen many times. The chain has TRBV27 and TRBJ1-1; D is uncertain. Germline V lookup: CDR1 MNHEY, CDR2 SMNVEV (reference sequence). The CDR3 is 13 residues long. With 5 bases removed from V and 4 bases from J, the gap between germline ends came to 11 bases. The CDR3 protein is CASSHSRGTEAFF. CDR3 DNA: TGTGCCAGCAGTCATTCCAGAGGCACTGAAGCTTTCTTT.

The sample holds a few counts of this clonotype. This chain's CDR3 is CASSFAGGPSFF. CDR3 bases: TGTGCCAGCAGCTTTGCGGGAGGGCCCTCGTTCTTC. V usage is TRBV11-2 and J usage is TRBJ2-1; 9 nucleotides align to TRBD2. The CDR3 loop spans 12 amino acids. Trimming at V came to 3 bases and at J to 15 bases, leaving 6 bases not matched to a gene. Looked up from germline, CDR1 is SGHAT and CDR2 is FQNNGV.

The rearrangement uses TRBV30 and TRBJ2-1; no clear D. V lost 0 bases and J lost 2, with 2 bases in between. Germline V gene sequence: CDR1 GTSNPN, CDR2 SVGIG (reference sequence). The CDR3 runs 12 residues. In DNA form, the CDR3 reads TGTGCCTGGAGTGTACCCTACAATGAGCAGTTCTTC. This encodes CAWSVPYNEQFF. Combining the CDR3 with reference TRBV30 and TRBJ2-1 gives the whole variable domain SQTIHQWPATLVQPVGSPLSLECTVEGTSNPNLYWYRQAAGRGLQLLFYSVGIGQISSEVPQNLSASRPQDRQFILSSKKLLLSDSGFYLCAWSVPYNEQFFGPGTRLTVL.

This clonotype was seen repeatedly, ten times or more. This chain links TRBV6-1 with TRBJ1-5, with D hard to call. Trimming removed 2 bases from V and 0 bases from J, with 11 bases in between. CDR3 length: 16 amino acids. CDR1 is MNHNS and CDR2 is SASEGT in the germline V gene. The CDR3 DNA reads as TGTGCCAGCAGTGAACCTGGGTTCTATAGCAATCAGCCCCAGCATTTT. Its protein is CASSEPGFYSNQPQHF.

This clonotype was seen many times. The chain carries TRBV28 and TRBJ2-5; D is possibly TRBD1 or TRBD2 (6 bases each). V was clipped by 5 bases and J by 4 bases, with 17 bases between them. This CDR3 has 15 amino acids. Germline CDR1 and CDR2: MDHEN and SYDVKM. CDR3 sequence reads: CASSPQGGLGETQYF. For the CDR3, the DNA is TGTGCCAGCAGTCCCCAAGGGGGACTCGGAGAGACCCAGTACTTC.

The CDR3 DNA is TGTGCCACCAGTCCCGAGCGGGATGGGATCGGGGAGCTGTTTTTT. Translating it yields CATSPERDGIGELFF. The chain has TRBV15 and TRBJ2-2; 7 bases are a match to TRBD2. V dropped 6 bases and J dropped 7; count of bases not matched to a gene: 11. Germline lookup yields CDR1 LNHNV and CDR2 YYDKDF (reference sequence). The CDR3 length is 15 residues.

This clonotype appeared a single time. The rearrangement uses TRBV20-1 and TRBJ2-2; D might be TRBD1 or TRBD2, each matching 5 bases. CDR3 length: 17 amino acids. Germline V CDR1 and CDR2: DFQATT, SNEGSKA (reference sequence). V shed 6 bases and J shed 6 bases, with 26 bases lying between them. This CDR3 is CSAKKGVGLAGPGELFF. CDR3 in DNA: TGCAGTGCAAAGAAAGGGGTAGGGCTAGCCGGCCCCGGGGAGCTGTTTTTT.

The CDR3 DNA follows: TGTGCCAGCAGGCCAGGCCCCAGCTCCTACAATGAGCAGTTCTTC. Translated, it gives CASRPGPSSYNEQFF. The chain joins TRBV27 to TRBJ2-1; D gene unclear. Germline V gene lookup returns CDR1 MNHEY and CDR2 SMNVEV (reference sequence). The CDR3 loop spans 15 amino acids. Trimming shortened V by 6 bases and J by 0 bases, and 12 bases separated the two germline ends.

This chain uses TRBV7-9 with TRBJ2-3, with 11 bases matching TRBD2. Per germline, CDR1 SEHNR and CDR2 FQNEAQ (reference sequence). The CDR3 loop spans 15 amino acids. V lost 4 bases, J lost 4 bases, and 4 bases stayed unmatched. The chain's CDR3 is CASSSTSGISDTQYF. The CDR3 coding sequence is TGTGCCAGCAGCTCGACTAGCGGGATCTCAGATACGCAGTATTTT.

The chain uses TRBV7-2 and TRBJ2-3, with 12 nucleotides matching TRBD2. V shed 5 bases, J shed 1 base, and the junction held 25 bases outside the gene matches. CDR3 length: 23 residues. Germline CDR1 SGHTA, CDR2 FQGNSA. The CDR3 protein is CASSRSIQGVGLAGRFRTDTQYF. Written as DNA, the CDR3 is TGTGCCAGCAGCCGCTCGATACAGGGGGTAGGACTAGCGGGAAGGTTCCGCACAGATACGCAGTATTTT. The full variable domain, rest sourced from reference TRBV7-2 and TRBJ2-3, is GAGVSQSPSNKVTEKGKDVELRCDPISGHTALYWYRQSLGQGLEFLIYFQGNSAPDKSGLPSDRFSAERTGGSVSTLTIQRTQQEDSAVYLCASSRSIQGVGLAGRFRTDTQYFGPGTRLTVL.

This clonotype was counted at least ten times. The chain has TRBV7-9 and TRBJ2-7; D is unresolved. This CDR3 has 13 amino acids. V gave up 1 base and J gave up 4 bases, with 8 bases separating them. The V gene's germline CDR1 is SEHNR and CDR2 FQNEAQ (reference sequence). The CDR3 sequence is CASSLGSRYEQYF. CDR3 in DNA: TGTGCCAGCAGCTTAGGAAGTCGGTACGAGCAGTACTTC.

The genes are TRBV5-1 and TRBJ2-7; the D is unclear. The length of the CDR3 is 16 residues. V dropped 0 bases and J dropped 0 bases, with 13 bases sitting between them. Germline CDR1 and CDR2: SGHRS and YFSETQ. The CDR3: CASSLALGSNSYEQYF. The CDR3 nucleotides are TGCGCCAGCAGCTTGGCCCTAGGGTCCAACTCCTACGAGCAGTACTTC.

This chain joins TRBV7-9 and TRBJ1-1, with TRBD1 matching 8 bases. This CDR3 spans 15 amino acids. The V gene's germline CDR1 is SEHNR and CDR2 FQNEAQ (reference sequence). V gave up 1 base and J gave up 4 bases; unmatched junction bases: 5. DNA of the CDR3: TGTGCCAGCAGCTTAGTTTCCGACAGGGGCACTGAAGCTTTCTTT. Its translation: CASSLVSDRGTEAFF.

This clonotype has ten or more counts. The chain combines TRBV28 with TRBJ2-7; TRBD1 agrees at 9 bases. This CDR3 spans 14 amino acids. V lost 5 bases, J lost 4 bases, and 6 bases stayed unmatched. The germline V gene encodes CDR1 MDHEN and CDR2 SYDVKM. The CDR3 sequence is CASSPNRGQYEQYF. CDR3 DNA: TGTGCCAGCAGTCCCAACAGGGGGCAGTACGAGCAGTACTTC. The full variable domain, completed using reference TRBV28 and TRBJ2-7, is DVKVTQSSRYLVKRTGEKVFLECVQDMDHENMFWYRQDPGLGLRLIYFSYDVKMKEKGDIPEGYSVSREKKERFSLILESASTNQTSMYLCASSPNRGQYEQYFGPGTRLTVT.

At least ten counts were recorded for this clonotype. The DNA of the CDR3 is TGTGCCAGCAGTTTAACCTATGGCTACACCTTC. It translates to CASSLTYGYTF. The V and J genes are TRBV28 and TRBJ1-2; D remains unclear. This CDR3 region has 11 residues. With 2 bases removed from V and 4 bases from J, the gap between germline ends came to 2 bases. In germline, CDR1 is MDHEN, CDR2 SYDVKM.

This clonotype was observed a few times. The chain has TRBV7-6 and TRBJ1-1, with TRBD1 as a possible D gene (5 bases). The V end was cut by 1 base, the J end by 1 base, with 13 bases between. The germline gives CDR1 SGHVS, CDR2 FNYEAQ. The CDR3 runs to 16 residues. DNA of the CDR3: TGTGCCAGCAGCTTAGGGGGGGTATCCGGGAACACTGAAGCTTTCTTT. Amino acid sequence: CASSLGGVSGNTEAFF.

The chain employs TRBV6-1 and TRBJ1-1; TRBD1 matches at 8 bases. The V and J ends lost 10 bases and 0 bases, in that order; junction bases with no gene match: 7. The length of the CDR3 is 14 residues. Germline V gene sequence: CDR1 MNHNS, CDR2 SASEGT. This CDR3 reads CATGTGFMNTEAFF. CDR3 DNA sequence: TGTGCCACCGGGACAGGTTTTATGAACACTGAAGCTTTCTTT.

V usage is TRBV28 and J usage is TRBJ2-5, with D perhaps matching TRBD2 (6 bases). The germline CDR1 and CDR2 sequences are MDHEN and SYDVKM. The CDR3 has 16 amino acids. V was cut by 4 bases and J by 0 bases, with 15 bases left in between. CDR3 nucleotide sequence: TGTGCCAGCAGTTCCCAGTCCCCTAGCGACCAAGAGACCCAGTACTTC. Translated, it gives CASSSQSPSDQETQYF.